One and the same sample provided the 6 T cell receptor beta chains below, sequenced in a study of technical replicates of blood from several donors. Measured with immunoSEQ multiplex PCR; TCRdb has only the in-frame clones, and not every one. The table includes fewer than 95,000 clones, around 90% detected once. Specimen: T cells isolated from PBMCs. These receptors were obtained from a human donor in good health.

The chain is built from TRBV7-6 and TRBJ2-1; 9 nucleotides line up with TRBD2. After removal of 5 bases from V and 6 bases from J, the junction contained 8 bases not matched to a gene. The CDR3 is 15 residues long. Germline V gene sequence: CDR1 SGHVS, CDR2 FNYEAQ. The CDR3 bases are TGTGCCAGCAGCCTCGGACTAGCGACTCTCAATGAGCAGTTCTTC. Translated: CASSLGLATLNEQFF.

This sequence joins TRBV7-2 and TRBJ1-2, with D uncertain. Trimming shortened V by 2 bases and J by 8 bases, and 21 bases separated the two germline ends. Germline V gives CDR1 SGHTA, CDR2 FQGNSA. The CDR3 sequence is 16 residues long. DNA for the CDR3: TGTGCCAGCAGCTTATCGCTTACAGTAAACCGATTCGGCTACACCTTC. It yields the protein CASSLSLTVNRFGYTF. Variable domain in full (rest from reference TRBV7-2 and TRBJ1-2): GAGVSQSPSNKVTEKGKDVELRCDPISGHTALYWYRQSLGQGLEFLIYFQGNSAPDKSGLPSDRFSAERTGGSVSTLTIQRTQQEDSAVYLCASSLSLTVNRFGYTFGSGTRLTVV.

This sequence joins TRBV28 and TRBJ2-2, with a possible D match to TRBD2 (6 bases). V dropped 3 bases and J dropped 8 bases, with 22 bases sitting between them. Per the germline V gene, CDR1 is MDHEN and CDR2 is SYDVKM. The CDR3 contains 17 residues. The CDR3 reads CASSFRTRGSVGGELFF. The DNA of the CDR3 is TGTGCCAGCAGTTTCCGAACCCGGGGGTCGGTGGGTGGGGAGCTGTTTTTT.

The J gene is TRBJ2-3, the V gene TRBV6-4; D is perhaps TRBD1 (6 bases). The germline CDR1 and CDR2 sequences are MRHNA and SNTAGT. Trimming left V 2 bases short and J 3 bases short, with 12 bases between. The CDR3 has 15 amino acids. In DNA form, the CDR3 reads TGTGCCAGCAGTGACCCAGGGGTCGGGACAGATACGCAGTATTTT. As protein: CASSDPGVGTDTQYF.

CDR3 sequence: CASSPLLAGEETQYF. Written as DNA, the CDR3 is TGTGCCAGCAGCCCATTACTAGCGGGGGAAGAGACCCAGTACTTC. The chain joins TRBV11-2 to TRBJ2-5, with 11 bases aligning to TRBD2. J gave up 3 bases and V 5 bases, and 5 bases lay outside the gene matches. CDR1 is SGHAT and CDR2 is FQNNGV in the germline V gene. The CDR3 has 15 amino acids.

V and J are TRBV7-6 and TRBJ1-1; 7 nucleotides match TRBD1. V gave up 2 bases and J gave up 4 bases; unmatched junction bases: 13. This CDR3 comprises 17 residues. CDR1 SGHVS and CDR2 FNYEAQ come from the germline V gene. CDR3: CASSLSSGDRAVTEAFF. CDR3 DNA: TGTGCCAGCAGCTTAAGTTCTGGAGACAGGGCTGTCACTGAAGCTTTCTTT.